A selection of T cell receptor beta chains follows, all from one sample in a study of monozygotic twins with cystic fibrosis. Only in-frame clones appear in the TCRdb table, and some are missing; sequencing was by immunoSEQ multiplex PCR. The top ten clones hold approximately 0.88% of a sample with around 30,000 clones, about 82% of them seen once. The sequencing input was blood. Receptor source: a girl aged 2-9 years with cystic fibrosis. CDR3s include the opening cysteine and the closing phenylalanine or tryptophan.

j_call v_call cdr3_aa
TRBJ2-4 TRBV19 CASSVSWDIQYF
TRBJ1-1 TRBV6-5 CASSRSENTEAFF
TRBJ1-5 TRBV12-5 CASGEGGNQPQHF
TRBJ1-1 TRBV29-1 CSVVEAEAFF
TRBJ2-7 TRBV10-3 CAISDLAGRGTAVSYEQYF
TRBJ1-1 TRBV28 CASSFSSNTEAFF
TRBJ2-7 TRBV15 CATSRIHIPGPAYEQYF
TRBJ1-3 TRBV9 CASSVEGTGGNTIYF
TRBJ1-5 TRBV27 CASSLRWISNQPQHF
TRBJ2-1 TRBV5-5 CASSSAQLQGVEQFF
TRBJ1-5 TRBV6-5 CASSRDGNQPQHF
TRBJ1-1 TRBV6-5 CASSFANTEAFF
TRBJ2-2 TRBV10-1 CATNPGGRNTGELFF
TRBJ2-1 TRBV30 CAWLEGLSSYNEQFF
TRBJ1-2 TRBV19 CASSIPQTYGYTF
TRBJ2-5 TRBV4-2 CASSQESGRKETQYF
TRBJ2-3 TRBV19 CASTVRGSTDTQYF
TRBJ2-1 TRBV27 CASRVFNEQFF
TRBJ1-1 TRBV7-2 CASSNTGWPNTEAFF
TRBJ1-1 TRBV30 CAGSRQGSPEAFF
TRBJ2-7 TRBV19 CASTPGTGPYEQYF
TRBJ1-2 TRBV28 CASSLLRGYTF
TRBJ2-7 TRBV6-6 CASREGLADNYEQYF
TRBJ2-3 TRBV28 CASSLQGNTQYF
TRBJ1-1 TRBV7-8 CASSLGTGRDTEAFF
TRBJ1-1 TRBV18 CASSPRDRASGTEAFF
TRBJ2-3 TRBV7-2 CASRPWGGTDTQYF
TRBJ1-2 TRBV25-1 CASTGTGAGYTF
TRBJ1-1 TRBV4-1 CASSQAQGRNTEAFF
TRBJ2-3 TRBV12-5 CASGFWGPGTDTQYF
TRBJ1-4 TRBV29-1 CSVATNEKLFF